This section outlines one TCR beta chain sequence together with its context. Its antigen is unidentified. The record originates from a study of beta chain features in type 1 diabetes. The investigators reverse transcribed all of the isolated RNA, so they sequenced expressed TCRB transcripts. The data were produced by immunoSEQ multiplex PCR, yet TCRdb's version contains in-frame clones alone and is incomplete. Altogether 500,000 to 850,000 clones are present, about an eighth being singletons, with the ten largest covering 0.04%. Study observations and caveats: More deletions and fewer insertions at VDJ junctions were found in patients with type 1 diabetes. All four CD4+ subsets of Type 1 diabetes patients contained TCRB CDR3s that were moderately but significantly shorter. In comparison with healthy donors, patients had naive, central memory and Treg TCRB repertoires that appeared more similar.

CDR1 and CDR2 from the germline V gene are SGHTA and FQGNSA. This CDR3 comprises 15 residues. V dropped 0 bases and J dropped 4; count of bases not matched to a gene: 4. The TCR was taken from a man younger than 30 with type 1 diabetes. The V gene is TRBV7-2, the J gene TRBJ2-5; TRBD2 matches at 8 bases. The sequenced sample was naive CD4+ T cells from blood. The CDR3 region has the DNA TGTGCCAGCAGCTTAGCCTCGGGGGGGCCAGAGACCCAGTACTTC. It yields the protein CASSLASGGPETQYF.